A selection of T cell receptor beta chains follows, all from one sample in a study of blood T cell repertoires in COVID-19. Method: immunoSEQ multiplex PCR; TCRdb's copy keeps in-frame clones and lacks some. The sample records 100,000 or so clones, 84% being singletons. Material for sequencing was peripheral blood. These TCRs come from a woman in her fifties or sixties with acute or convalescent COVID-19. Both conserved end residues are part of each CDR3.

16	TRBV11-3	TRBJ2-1	CASSPGLAGPYNEQFF
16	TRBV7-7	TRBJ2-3	CASSFGLAGIADTQYF
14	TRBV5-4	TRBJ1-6	CASSLGDTVSPLHF
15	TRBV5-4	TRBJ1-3	CASSPGGRSGNTIYF
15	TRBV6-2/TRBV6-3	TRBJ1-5	CASSYGGAGNQPQHF
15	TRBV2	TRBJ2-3	CASKRLVGLPDTQYF
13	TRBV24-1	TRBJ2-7	CATIGQGANEQYF
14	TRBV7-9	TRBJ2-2	CASGVHTNTGELFF
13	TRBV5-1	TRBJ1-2	CASSLADNYGYTF
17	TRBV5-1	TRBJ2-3	CASSSGLAGGLTDTQYF
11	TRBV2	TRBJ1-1	CASSPGIWAFF
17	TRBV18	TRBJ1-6	CASSPGLLIDRNSPLHF
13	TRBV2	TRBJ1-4	CASRTGVNEKLFF
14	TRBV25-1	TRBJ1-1	CASSGYRGETEAFF
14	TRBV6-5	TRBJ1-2	CASSPTGLNYGYTF
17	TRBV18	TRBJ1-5	CASSPAIGGQGNQPQHF
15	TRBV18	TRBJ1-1	CATHKAGQTNTEAFF
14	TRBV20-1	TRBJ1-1	CSASQGPTNTEAFF
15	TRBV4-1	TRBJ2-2	CASSQAPRVAGELFF
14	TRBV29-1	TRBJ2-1	CSALTQQGANEQFF
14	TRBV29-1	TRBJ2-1	CSVHRDSTYNEQFF
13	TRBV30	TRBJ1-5	CAWSVGGGQPQHF
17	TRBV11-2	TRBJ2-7	CASRRSPGLADTYEQYF
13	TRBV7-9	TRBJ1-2	CASSADSNYGYTF
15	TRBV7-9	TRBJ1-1	CASSRQGQPGTEAFF
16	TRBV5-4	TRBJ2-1	CASSLGGDISYNEQFF
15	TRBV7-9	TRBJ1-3	CASNLKTGAGNTIYF
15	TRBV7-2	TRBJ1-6	CASSPSRTPSGPLHF
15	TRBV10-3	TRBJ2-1	CATSRGGGGADEQFF
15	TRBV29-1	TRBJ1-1	CSAIRQILMNTEAFF
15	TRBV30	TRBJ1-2	CAWSVWDRGPYGYTF
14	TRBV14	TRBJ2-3	CASSPGIYTDTQYF
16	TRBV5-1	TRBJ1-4	CASSVGQLATNEKLFF
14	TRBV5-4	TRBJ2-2	CASSLREGTGELFF
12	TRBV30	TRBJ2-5	CAWSSDQETQYF
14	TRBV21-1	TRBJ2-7	CASSKEGGIYEQYF
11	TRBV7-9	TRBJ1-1	CASRTRGGAFF
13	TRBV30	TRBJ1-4	CAWGGLLNEKLFF
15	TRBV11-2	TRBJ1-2	CASSQTVGKYYGYTF
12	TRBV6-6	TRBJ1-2	CASRQGTYGYTF
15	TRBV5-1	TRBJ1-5	CASSVSGVRNQPQHF
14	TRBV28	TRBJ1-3	CASSPGGRGNTIYF
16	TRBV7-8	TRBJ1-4	CASSLTPGAGGEKLFF
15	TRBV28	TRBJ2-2	CASRSEGTGVGELFF
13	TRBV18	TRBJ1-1	CASSEDMNTEAFF
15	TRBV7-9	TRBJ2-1	CASSLRGSWDNEQFF
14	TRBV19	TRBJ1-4	CASAQGASNEKLFF
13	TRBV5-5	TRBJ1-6	CASSRDGAAPLHF